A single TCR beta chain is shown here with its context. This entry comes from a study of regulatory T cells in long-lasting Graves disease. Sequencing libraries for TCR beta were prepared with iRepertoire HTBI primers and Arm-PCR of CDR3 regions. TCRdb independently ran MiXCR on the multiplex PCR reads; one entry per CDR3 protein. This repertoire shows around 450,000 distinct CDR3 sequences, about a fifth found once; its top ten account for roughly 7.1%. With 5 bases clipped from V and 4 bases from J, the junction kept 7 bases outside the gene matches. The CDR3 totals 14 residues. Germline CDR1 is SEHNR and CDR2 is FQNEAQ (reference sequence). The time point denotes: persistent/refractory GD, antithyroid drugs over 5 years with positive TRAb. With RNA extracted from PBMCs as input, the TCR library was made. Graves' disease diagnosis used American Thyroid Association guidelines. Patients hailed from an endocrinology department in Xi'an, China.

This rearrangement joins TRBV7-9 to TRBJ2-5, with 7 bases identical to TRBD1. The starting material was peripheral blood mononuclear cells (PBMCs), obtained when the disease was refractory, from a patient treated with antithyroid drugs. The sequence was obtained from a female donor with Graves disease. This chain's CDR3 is CASSQQGSRETQYF. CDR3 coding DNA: TGTGCCAGCAGCCAACAGGGGAGCCGAGAGACCCAGTACTTC.